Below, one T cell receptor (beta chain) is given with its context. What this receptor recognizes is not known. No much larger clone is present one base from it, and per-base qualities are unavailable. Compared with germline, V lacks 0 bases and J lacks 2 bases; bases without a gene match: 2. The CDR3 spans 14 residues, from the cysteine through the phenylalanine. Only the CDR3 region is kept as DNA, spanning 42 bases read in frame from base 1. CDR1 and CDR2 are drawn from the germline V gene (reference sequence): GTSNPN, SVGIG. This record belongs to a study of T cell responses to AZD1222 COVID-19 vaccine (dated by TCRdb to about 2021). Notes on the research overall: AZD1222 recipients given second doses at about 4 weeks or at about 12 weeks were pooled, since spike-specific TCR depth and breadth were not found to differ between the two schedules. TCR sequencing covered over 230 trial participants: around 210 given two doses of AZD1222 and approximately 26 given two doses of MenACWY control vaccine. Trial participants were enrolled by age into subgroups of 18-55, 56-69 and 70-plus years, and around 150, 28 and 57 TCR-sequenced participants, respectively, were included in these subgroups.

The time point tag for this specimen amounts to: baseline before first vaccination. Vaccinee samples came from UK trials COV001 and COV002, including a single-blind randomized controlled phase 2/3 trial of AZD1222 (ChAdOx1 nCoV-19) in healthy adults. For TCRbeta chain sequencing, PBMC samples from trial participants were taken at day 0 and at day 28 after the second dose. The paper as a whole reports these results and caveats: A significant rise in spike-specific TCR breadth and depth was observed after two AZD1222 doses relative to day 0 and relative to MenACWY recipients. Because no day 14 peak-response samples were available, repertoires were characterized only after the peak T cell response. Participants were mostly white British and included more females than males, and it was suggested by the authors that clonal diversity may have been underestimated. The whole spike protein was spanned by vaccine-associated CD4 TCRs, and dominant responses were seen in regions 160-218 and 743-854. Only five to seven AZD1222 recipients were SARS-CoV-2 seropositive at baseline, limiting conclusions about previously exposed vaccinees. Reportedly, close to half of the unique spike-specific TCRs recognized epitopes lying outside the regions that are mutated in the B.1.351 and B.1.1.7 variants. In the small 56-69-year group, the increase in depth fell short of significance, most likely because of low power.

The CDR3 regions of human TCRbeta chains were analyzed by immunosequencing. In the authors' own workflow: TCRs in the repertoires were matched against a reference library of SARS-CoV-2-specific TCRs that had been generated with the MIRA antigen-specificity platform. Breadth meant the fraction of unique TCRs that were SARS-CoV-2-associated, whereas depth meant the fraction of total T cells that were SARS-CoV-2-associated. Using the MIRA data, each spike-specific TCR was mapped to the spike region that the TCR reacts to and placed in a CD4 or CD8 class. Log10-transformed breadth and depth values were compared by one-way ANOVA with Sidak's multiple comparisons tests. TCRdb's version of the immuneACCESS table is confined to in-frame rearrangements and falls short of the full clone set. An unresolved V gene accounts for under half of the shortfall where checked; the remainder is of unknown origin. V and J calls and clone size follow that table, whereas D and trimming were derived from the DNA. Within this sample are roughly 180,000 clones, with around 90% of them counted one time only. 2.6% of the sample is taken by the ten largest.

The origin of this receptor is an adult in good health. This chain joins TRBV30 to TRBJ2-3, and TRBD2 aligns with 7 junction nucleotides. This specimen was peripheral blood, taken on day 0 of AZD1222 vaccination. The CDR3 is CAWSVGTITDTQYF. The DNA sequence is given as TGTGCCTGGAGTGTAGGGACTATCACAGATACGCAGTATTTT.